This is a list of T cell receptor beta chains from one sample in a study of control samples from healthy donors and cancer patients. This table comes from immunoSEQ multiplex PCR, and its TCRdb copy is limited to in-frame clones, with some not included. The sample records 40,000 to 50,000 clones, around 94% being singletons. The sample comprised blood. The origin of the receptors is a man in his sixties in good health. Each CDR3 is given with its conserved first and last residue. A D gene is named only where the DNA matches it firmly. The size field is filled for only some rows; it gives once, few, many or a size class.

.	once	TRBV15	TRBJ1-2	17	CATSRDFEIKDPYGYTF	TGTGCCACCAGCAGAGATTTCGAGATAAAGGACCCCTATGGCTACACCTTC
.	.	TRBV30	TRBJ2-7	14	CAWSVKALLAGSNF	TGTGCCTGGAGTGTAAAAGCCCTCCTGGCCGGGTCCAATTTC
.	.	TRBV11-1	TRBJ1-4	15	CASSGTIGQSGKLFF	TGTGCCAGCAGCGGCACTATCGGACAGAGTGGAAAACTGTTTTTT
.	.	TRBV10-1	TRBJ2-2	14	CASSELTRTGELFF	TGCGCCAGCAGTGAGCTGACACGAACCGGGGAGCTGTTTTTT
.	.	TRBV7-9	TRBJ1-2	14	CASSEYAGARGYTF	TGTGCCAGCAGCGAGTACGCAGGGGCACGGGGCTACACCTTC
TRBD2	.	TRBV9	TRBJ2-3	15	CASSVGGSLTDTQYF	TGTGCCAGCAGCGTTGGCGGGAGTTTAACAGATACGCAGTATTTT
.	.	TRBV7-9	TRBJ2-3	14	CASSLAGTTDTQYF	TGTGCCAGCAGCCTAGCCGGGACCACAGATACGCAGTATTTT
TRBD1	.	TRBV27	TRBJ2-3	16	CASSLSRGLGTDTQYF	TGTGCCAGCAGTTTATCCAGGGGGCTGGGCACAGATACGCAGTATTTT
.	.	TRBV3-1/TRBV3-2	TRBJ2-7	14	CASKFQGPSYEQYF	TGTGCCAGCAAGTTTCAGGGCCCGAGCTACGAGCAGTACTTC
.	.	TRBV24-1	TRBJ1-2	13	CATSDSMEEGYTF	TGTGCCACCAGTGATTCTATGGAGGAGGGCTACACCTTC
.	.	TRBV10-3	TRBJ1-2	13	CAISGDPGYGYTF	TGTGCCATCAGTGGCGATCCTGGCTATGGCTACACCTTC
.	.	TRBV19	TRBJ2-7	14	CASSITRGLNEQYF	TGTGCCAGTAGTATAACCAGGGGCCTCAACGAGCAGTACTTC
.	.	TRBV4-2	TRBJ1-5	15	CASSQDKQGDQPQHF	TGTGCCAGCAGCCAAGATAAGCAGGGAGATCAGCCCCAGCATTTT
.	.	TRBV6-6	TRBJ1-4	18	CASSLQWRSSYSNEKLFF	TGTGCCAGCAGTCTACAATGGCGCAGCAGTTATTCGAATGAAAAACTGTTTTTT